The source of this T cell receptor beta chain is a study of immune cell composition in non-small cell lung cancer. Produced via immunoSEQ multiplex PCR; TCRdb's table is partial and in-frame only. The sample carries several thousand clones, about 71% recorded once. The normal lung sample lay at least 3 cm, and maximally far, from the tumour. The CDR3 loop spans 22 amino acids. Separately, the same data were catalogued under a study of CD4 T cells in lung cancer.

The chain recombines TRBV21-1 with TRBJ2-7; the table's D call, TRBD1, has no DNA check behind it. TRBV21-1 is a documented pseudogene. Source material: non-adjacent lung tissue. The sequence was collected from a human donor with non-small cell lung cancer. CDR3 in amino acids: CASSKHRVYITRGSSYRNEQYF. The CDR3 DNA follows: TGTGCCAGCAGCAAACATCGTGTGTATATCACGAGGGGGTCCAGCTATCGAAACGAGCAGTACTTC.